This is a list of T cell receptor beta chains from one sample in a study of OX40 agonist ivuxolimab in advanced cancers. Profiling relied on immunoSEQ multiplex PCR, and the TCRdb table lists in-frame clones only, not all of them. The repertoire holds more than 75,000 clones, with around 85% as singletons. Source: CD4+ or CD8+ T cells sorted from blood, taken in a trial of the OX40 agonist ivuxolimab. The receptors here all came from an adult with an advanced solid tumor such as melanoma, head and neck, liver or kidney cancer. CDR3s include the opening cysteine and the closing phenylalanine or tryptophan. D genes are given only for firm matches. The size field is filled for only some rows; it gives once, few, many or a size class.

TRBJ2-3 - - TRBV28 TGTGCCAGCAGATCGCAAGATACGCAGTATTTT CASRSQDTQYF
TRBJ1-5 - - TRBV10-3 TGTGCCATCAGTGAGTCGGGGGATCAGCCCCAGCATTTT CAISESGDQPQHF
TRBJ1-5 - - TRBV19 TGTGCCAGTAGTACGAGTCGGGTATTGGGAGACGGAAGCAATCAGCCCCAGCATTTT CASSTSRVLGDGSNQPQHF
TRBJ1-2 - - TRBV18 TGTGCCAGCTCACCGGTCCCCTATGGCTACACCTTC CASSPVPYGYTF
TRBJ1-6 TRBD1 - TRBV2 TGTGCCAGCAGTGATCAGGGACAGGGGGGTTATAATTCACCCCTCCACTTT CASSDQGQGGYNSPLHF
TRBJ1-2 - once TRBV9 TGTGCCAGCAGCCTCGATACTTCAGTTGGCTACACCTTC CASSLDTSVGYTF
TRBJ2-2 - - TRBV7-3 TGTGCCAGCAGCGAAAACAGGGACACCGGGGAGCTGTTTTTT CASSENRDTGELFF
TRBJ2-1 - few TRBV5-4 TGTGCCAGCAGCTCGCCCCCCTGGGAAAATGAGCAGTTCTTC CASSSPPWENEQFF
TRBJ2-3 - - TRBV5-1 TGCGCCAGCAGCCAAGTCACAGATACGCAGTATTTT CASSQVTDTQYF
TRBJ1-5 - - TRBV27 TGTGCCAGCAGTTTCCGGGGAATGAGCAATCAGCCCCAGCATTTT CASSFRGMSNQPQHF
TRBJ1-5 - - TRBV28 TGTGCCACCACAAAGGGAGTCAATCAGCCCCAGCATTTT CATTKGVNQPQHF
TRBJ1-1 - - TRBV5-4 TGTGCCAGCAGCCCTGTGATCGGGGCGGGCGCTGAAGCTTTCTTT CASSPVIGAGAEAFF
TRBJ1-1 - once TRBV29-1 TGCAGCGTTACGTCCACTGAAGCTTTCTTT CSVTSTEAFF
TRBJ2-7 TRBD1 - TRBV5-4 TGTGCCAGCAGCCCGCCCGGCAACAGGGGAATCTACGAGCAGTACTTC CASSPPGNRGIYEQYF
TRBJ1-2 - many TRBV4-3 TGCGCCAGCAGCCGAGGACTCCTCTATGGCTACACCTTC CASSRGLLYGYTF
TRBJ1-4 TRBD1 - TRBV7-9 TGTGCCAGCGGGAGGACAGGGACTAATGAAAAACTGTTTTTT CASGRTGTNEKLFF
TRBJ2-5 - - TRBV25-1 TGTGCCAGCAGTGAGGGGACCCGCCGAGAGACCCAGTACTTC CASSEGTRRETQYF
TRBJ2-1 - - TRBV6-1 TGTGCCAGCAGTGAAAATATTCCCTTTGAGCAGTTCTTC CASSENIPFEQFF
TRBJ2-7 TRBD1 - TRBV28 TGTGCCAGCAGTTCTCCGGGACAGGGGCTCGAGCAGTACTTC CASSSPGQGLEQYF
TRBJ2-3 - - TRBV9 TGTGCCAGCAGCGTAGTAGGAGGTTATAGCACAGATACGCAGTATTTT CASSVVGGYSTDTQYF
TRBJ2-6 TRBD1 - TRBV28 TGTGCCAGCAGTGGGTCAGACAGGGGTTTCTCTGGGGCCAACGTCCTGACTTTC CASSGSDRGFSGANVLTF